Sequencing of this TCR beta chain was carried out in a study of T cells after yellow fever vaccination. Study outcomes and limitations: Subsequent booster samples again held most clones from primary vaccination (96% CD4, 88% CD8). Contamination by abundant bulk-population clonotypes could be present in FACS-sorted repertoires.

Germline CDR1 is MNHEY and CDR2 is SMNVEV (reference sequence). The V and J ends lost 5 bases and 0 bases, in that order; junction bases with no gene match: 9. CDR3 length equals 17 residues. 5'RACE template switching generated TCR cDNA, adding a universal primer site and UMIs. TCRdb ran MiXCR on the 5' RACE reads and lists one entry per CDR3 protein. The data contain a few hundred thousand distinct CDR3 sequences, over 4% of them seen just once; the ten biggest clones take up 20% to 25%. With regard to this clonotype: Its target is unknown.

The receptor comes from a man between 18 and 35 years old who received the YFV17D yellow fever vaccine. Sequences were derived from PBMCs, sampled 5 days after the yellow fever booster vaccination. The rearrangement links TRBV27 to TRBJ2-2, with TRBD1 matching 7 bases. CDR3 DNA: TGTGCCAGCAGTCCCGCCCGACAGGGAACGAACACCGGGGAGCTGTTTTTT. Translated, it gives CASSPARQGTNTGELFF.